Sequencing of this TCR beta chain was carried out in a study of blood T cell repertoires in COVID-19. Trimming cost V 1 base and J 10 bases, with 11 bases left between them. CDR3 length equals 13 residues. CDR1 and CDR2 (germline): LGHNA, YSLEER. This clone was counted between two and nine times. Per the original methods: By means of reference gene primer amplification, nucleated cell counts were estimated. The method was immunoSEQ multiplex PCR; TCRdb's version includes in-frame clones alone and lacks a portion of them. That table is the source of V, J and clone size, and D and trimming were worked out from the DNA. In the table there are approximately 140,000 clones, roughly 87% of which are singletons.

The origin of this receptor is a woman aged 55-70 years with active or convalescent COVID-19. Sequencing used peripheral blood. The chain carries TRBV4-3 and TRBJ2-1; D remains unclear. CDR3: CASSQAISSEQFF. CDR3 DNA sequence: TGCGCCAGCAGCCAAGCGATTAGCAGCGAGCAGTTCTTC.